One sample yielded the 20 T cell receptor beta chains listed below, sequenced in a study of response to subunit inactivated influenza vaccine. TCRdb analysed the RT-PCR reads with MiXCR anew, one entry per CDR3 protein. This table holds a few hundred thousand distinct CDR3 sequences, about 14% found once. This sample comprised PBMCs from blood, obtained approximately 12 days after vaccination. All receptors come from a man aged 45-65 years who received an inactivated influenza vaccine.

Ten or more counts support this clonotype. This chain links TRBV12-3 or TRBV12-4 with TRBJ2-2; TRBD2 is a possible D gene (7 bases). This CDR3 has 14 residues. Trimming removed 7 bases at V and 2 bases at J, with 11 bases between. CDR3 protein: CASKGGKNTGELFF. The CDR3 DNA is TGTGCCAGCAAGGGGGGGAAAAACACCGGGGAGCTGTTTTTT.

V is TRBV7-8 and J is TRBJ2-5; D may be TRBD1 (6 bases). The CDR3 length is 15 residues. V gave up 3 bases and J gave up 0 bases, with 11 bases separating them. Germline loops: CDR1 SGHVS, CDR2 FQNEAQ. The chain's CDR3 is CASSFYNRDQETQYF. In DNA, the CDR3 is TGTGCCAGCAGCTTCTATAACAGGGACCAAGAGACCCAGTACTTC.

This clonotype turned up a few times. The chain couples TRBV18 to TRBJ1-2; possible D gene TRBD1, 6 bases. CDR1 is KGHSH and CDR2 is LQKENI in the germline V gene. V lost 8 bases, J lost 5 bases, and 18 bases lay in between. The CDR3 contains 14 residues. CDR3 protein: CASTPDRWGYGYTF. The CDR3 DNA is TGTGCCAGCACCCCAGACAGGTGGGGTTATGGCTACACCTTC.

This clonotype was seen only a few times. The CDR3 spells CASTGGERKAFF. The CDR3 DNA reads TGTGCCTCCACGGGGGGGGAGCGGAAAGCTTTCTTT. The chain has TRBV30 and TRBJ1-1; TRBD1 might be the D (5 bases). CDR3 length: 12 amino acids. CDR1 is GTSNPN and CDR2 is SVGIG in the germline V gene (reference sequence). Trimming pared 7 bases from V and 9 bases from J, leaving 18 bases between.

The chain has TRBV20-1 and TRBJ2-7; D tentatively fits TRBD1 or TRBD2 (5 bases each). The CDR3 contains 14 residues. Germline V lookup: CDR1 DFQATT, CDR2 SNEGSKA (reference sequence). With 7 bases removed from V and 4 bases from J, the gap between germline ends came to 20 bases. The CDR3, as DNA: TGCAGTGTCCGCCCCCGAGGGGTGGGGTACGAGCAGTACTTC. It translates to CSVRPRGVGYEQYF.

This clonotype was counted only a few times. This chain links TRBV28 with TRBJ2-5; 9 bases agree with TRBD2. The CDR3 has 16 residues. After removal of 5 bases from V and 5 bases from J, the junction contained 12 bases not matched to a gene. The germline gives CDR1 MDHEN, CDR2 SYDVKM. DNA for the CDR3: TGTGCCAGCAGTCTGACCGAGGCGGGAGGGATGGAGACCCAGTACTTC. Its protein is CASSLTEAGGMETQYF.

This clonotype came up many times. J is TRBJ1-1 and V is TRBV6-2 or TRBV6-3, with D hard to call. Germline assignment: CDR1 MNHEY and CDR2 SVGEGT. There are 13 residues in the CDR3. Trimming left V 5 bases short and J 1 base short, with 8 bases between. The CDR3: CASSPDENTEAFF. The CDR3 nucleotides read TGTGCCAGCAGTCCGGACGAGAACACTGAAGCTTTCTTT.

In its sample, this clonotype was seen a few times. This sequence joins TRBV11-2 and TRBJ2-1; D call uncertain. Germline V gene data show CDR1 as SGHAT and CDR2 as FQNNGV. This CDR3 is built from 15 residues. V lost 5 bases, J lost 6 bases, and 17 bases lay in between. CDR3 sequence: CASSDSGRFFNEQFF. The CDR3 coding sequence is TGTGCCAGCAGCGACTCAGGTCGTTTTTTCAATGAGCAGTTCTTC.

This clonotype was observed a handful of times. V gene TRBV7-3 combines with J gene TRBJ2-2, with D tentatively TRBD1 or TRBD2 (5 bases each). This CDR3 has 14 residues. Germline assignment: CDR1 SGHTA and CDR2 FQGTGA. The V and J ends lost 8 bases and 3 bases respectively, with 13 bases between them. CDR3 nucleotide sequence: TGTGCCAGCCGATTCGGGACCCACACCGGGGAGCTGTTTTTT. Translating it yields CASRFGTHTGELFF.

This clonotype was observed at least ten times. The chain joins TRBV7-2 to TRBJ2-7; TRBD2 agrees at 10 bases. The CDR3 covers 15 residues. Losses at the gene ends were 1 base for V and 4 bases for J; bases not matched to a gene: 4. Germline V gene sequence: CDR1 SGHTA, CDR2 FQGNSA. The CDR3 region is CASSLDSSGGYEQYF. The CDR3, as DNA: TGTGCCAGCAGCTTAGATTCTAGCGGGGGATACGAGCAGTACTTC.

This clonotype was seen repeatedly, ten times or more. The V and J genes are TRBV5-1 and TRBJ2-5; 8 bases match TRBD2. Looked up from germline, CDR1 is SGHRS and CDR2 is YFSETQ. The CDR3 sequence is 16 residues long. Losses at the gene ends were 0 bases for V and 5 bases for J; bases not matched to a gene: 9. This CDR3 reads CASSLGSAGAGETQYF. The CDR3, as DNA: TGCGCCAGCAGCTTGGGATCAGCGGGGGCCGGGGAGACCCAGTACTTC.

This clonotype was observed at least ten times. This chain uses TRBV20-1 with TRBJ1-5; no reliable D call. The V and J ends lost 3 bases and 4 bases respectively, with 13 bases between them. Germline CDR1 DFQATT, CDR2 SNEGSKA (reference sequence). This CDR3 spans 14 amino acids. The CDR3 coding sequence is TGCAGTGCTAGGGTATCGGGGTCTAATCAGCCCCAGCATTTT. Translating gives CSARVSGSNQPQHF.

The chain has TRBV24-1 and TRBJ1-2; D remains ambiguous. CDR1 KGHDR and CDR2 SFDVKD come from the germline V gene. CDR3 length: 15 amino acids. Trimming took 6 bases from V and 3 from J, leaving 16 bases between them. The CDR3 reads CATSPSSGFDYGYTF. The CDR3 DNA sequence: TGTGCCACCAGTCCCTCTAGTGGGTTCGACTATGGCTACACCTTC.

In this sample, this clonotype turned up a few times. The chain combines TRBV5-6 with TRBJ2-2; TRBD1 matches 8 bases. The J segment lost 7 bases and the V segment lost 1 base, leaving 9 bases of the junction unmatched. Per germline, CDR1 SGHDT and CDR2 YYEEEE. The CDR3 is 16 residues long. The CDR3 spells CASSLLGQVLDGELFF. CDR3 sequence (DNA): TGTGCCAGCAGCTTGCTGGGACAGGTCCTCGACGGGGAGCTGTTTTTT.

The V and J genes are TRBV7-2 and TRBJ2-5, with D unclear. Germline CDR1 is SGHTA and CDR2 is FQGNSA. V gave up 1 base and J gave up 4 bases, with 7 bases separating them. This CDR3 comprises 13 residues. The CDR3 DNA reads TGTGCCAGCAGCTTAGTGGACCCAGAGACCCAGTACTTC. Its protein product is CASSLVDPETQYF.

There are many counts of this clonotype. The CDR3 DNA sequence: TGTGCCAGCAGCGCAGGGGTTGGCTACACCTTC. Protein product: CASSAGVGYTF. The chain recombines TRBV5-6 with TRBJ1-2; D may be TRBD1 (6 bases). Germline values: CDR1 SGHDT, CDR2 YYEEEE. V was shortened by 4 bases and J by 7 bases, with 8 bases between the two germline ends. The CDR3 runs 11 residues.

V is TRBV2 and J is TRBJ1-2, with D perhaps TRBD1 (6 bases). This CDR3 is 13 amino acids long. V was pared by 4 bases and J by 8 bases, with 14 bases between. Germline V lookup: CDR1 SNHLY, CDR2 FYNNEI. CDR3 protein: CASSGDIAVGYTF. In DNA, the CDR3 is TGTGCCAGCAGTGGGGACATCGCGGTGGGCTACACCTTC.

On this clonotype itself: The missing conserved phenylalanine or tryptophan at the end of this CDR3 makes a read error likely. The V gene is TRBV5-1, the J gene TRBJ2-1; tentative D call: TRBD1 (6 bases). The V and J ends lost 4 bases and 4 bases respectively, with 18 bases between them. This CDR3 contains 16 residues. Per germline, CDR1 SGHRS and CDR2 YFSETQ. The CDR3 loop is CASSPGTSNFYNEQFI. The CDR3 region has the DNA TGCGCCAGCAGCCCCGGGACATCCAACTTTTACAATGAGCAGTTCATC.

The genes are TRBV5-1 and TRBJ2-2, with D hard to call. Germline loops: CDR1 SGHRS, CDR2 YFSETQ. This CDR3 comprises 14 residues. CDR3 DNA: TGCGTCACCTACCCCAGTCCGGGCACCGGGGAGCTGTTTTTT. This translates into CVTYPSPGTGELFF.

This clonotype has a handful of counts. The CDR3 loop is CASSQVYQESSYNEQFF. Written as DNA, the CDR3 is TGTGCCAGCAGCCAAGTCTACCAGGAGAGCTCCTACAATGAGCAGTTCTTC. The chain is built from TRBV3-1 and TRBJ2-1; D call uncertain. Germline V lookup: CDR1 LGHDT, CDR2 YNNKEL (reference sequence). Trimming left V 1 base short and J 0 bases short, with 13 bases between. This CDR3 spans 17 amino acids.